Below, 27 T cell receptor beta chains from the same sample are listed, as sequenced in a study of T cell responses to AZD1222 COVID-19 vaccine. Sequenced by immunoSEQ multiplex PCR; TCRdb stores in-frame clones only, minus some. The sample has approximately 150,000 clones, roughly 94% seen once. The sample here was peripheral blood, taken 28 days after the second AZD1222 dose. These receptor sequences come from an adult who received the AZD1222 COVID-19 vaccine.

The count of this clone is one. The J gene is TRBJ1-1, the V gene TRBV5-1; D not certain. In germline, CDR1 is SGHRS, CDR2 YFSETQ. Trimming removed 0 bases at V and 1 base at J, with 7 bases between. The length of the CDR3 is 14 residues. CDR3 in amino acids: CASSLEPGNTEAFF. The CDR3 nucleotides read TGCGCCAGCAGCTTGGAACCGGGGAACACTGAAGCTTTCTTT.

This rearrangement joins TRBV6-1 to TRBJ2-7, with a weak D call TRBD1 (5 bases). The ends were cut back, 0 bases at V and 2 bases at J, with 11 bases in the middle. Germline values: CDR1 MNHNS, CDR2 SASEGT. CDR3 length: 15 residues. This chain's CDR3 is CASSEAVGQAYEQYF. The DNA of the CDR3 is TGTGCCAGCAGTGAAGCCGTCGGACAAGCCTACGAGCAGTACTTC.

The count of this clone is one. The chain employs TRBV10-1 and TRBJ1-5; possibly TRBD1 for D (5 bases). In germline, CDR1 is WNHNN, CDR2 SYGVQD (reference sequence). The CDR3 consists of 15 residues. V lost 6 bases and J 4 bases, leaving 16 bases between the germline ends. The CDR3 is CASSEVRGSNQPQHF. The CDR3 region has the DNA TGCGCCAGCAGCGAGGTACGGGGGAGTAATCAGCCCCAGCATTTT.

The chain combines TRBV11-3 with TRBJ2-1; unclear D gene. The germline CDR1 and CDR2 sequences are SGHNT and YENEEA. Between the trimmed V and J ends, which lost 1 base and 3 bases, there was a span of 10 bases. This CDR3 comprises 15 residues. CDR3 residues: CASSLGPMIYNEQFF. In DNA form, the CDR3 reads TGTGCCAGCAGCTTAGGGCCGATGATCTACAATGAGCAGTTCTTC.

The chain has TRBV9 and TRBJ1-1; no clear D gene. Germline values: CDR1 SGDLS, CDR2 YYNGEE. The CDR3 has 14 amino acids. V gave up 4 bases and J gave up 3 bases, with 13 bases separating them. As DNA, the CDR3 is TGTGCCAGCAGCACGTTAGACCGTCACACTGAAGCTTTCTTT. It yields the protein CASSTLDRHTEAFF. Filled out from reference TRBV9 and TRBJ1-1, the complete variable domain reads DSGVTQTPKHLITATGQRVTLRCSPRSGDLSVYWYQQSLDQGLQFLIQYYNGEERAKGNILERFSAQQFPDLHSELNLSSLELGDSALYFCASSTLDRHTEAFFGQGTRLTVV.

The gene calls are TRBV5-1 and TRBJ1-3; D perhaps matches TRBD1 (6 bases). Trimming removed 1 base at V and 2 bases at J, with 10 bases between. From germline, CDR1 is SGHRS and CDR2 YFSETQ. The CDR3 contains 15 residues. CDR3 DNA: TGCGCCAGCAGCTTGACAGGGCGTGCTGGAAACACCATATATTTT. Translating gives CASSLTGRAGNTIYF. The full variable domain, in which reference TRBV5-1 and TRBJ1-3 provide the parts outside the CDR3, is KAGVTQTPRYLIKTRGQQVTLSCSPISGHRSVSWYQQTPGQGLQFLFEYFSETQRNKGNFPGRFSGRQFSNSRSEMNVSTLELGDSALYLCASSLTGRAGNTIYFGEGSWLTVV.

V gene TRBV27 combines with J gene TRBJ2-3, with 8 bases that match TRBD2. Per the germline V gene, CDR1 is MNHEY and CDR2 is SMNVEV (reference sequence). V was pared by 4 bases and J by 0 bases, with 15 bases of the junction left unmatched. The CDR3 runs to 19 residues. CDR3 bases: TGTGCCAGCAGTTCAGACCAGTCTCGACTAGCGTTTAGCACAGATACGCAGTATTTT. Translation gives CASSSDQSRLAFSTDTQYF.

V and J are TRBV5-1 and TRBJ2-1, with TRBD2 matching 8 bases. CDR3 length: 15 amino acids. Germline CDR1 reads SGHRS; CDR2 reads YFSETQ. The ends lost 2 bases at V and 4 bases at J; junction bases unmatched: 5. CDR3 region: CASSFTSGGYNEQFF. CDR3 sequence (DNA): TGCGCCAGCAGCTTTACCAGCGGGGGATACAATGAGCAGTTCTTC.

The V and J genes are TRBV10-3 and TRBJ2-7; D remains unclear. V dropped 3 bases and J dropped 4 bases, with 4 bases sitting between them. The CDR3 extends over 11 amino acids. The germline V gene has CDR1 ENHRY and CDR2 SYGVKD. CDR3 protein: CAISELYEQYF. The CDR3 region has the DNA TGTGCCATCAGTGAATTGTACGAGCAGTACTTC.

The chain joins TRBV7-2 to TRBJ1-3; D is unresolved. The V end was cut by 2 bases, the J end by 4 bases, with 9 bases between. CDR1 SGHTA and CDR2 FQGNSA come from the germline V gene. CDR3 length: 14 residues. Here the CDR3 DNA reads TGTGCCAGCAGCTTACGGGTGCTCGGAAACACCATATATTTT. Its translation: CASSLRVLGNTIYF.

This clone occurred once. This chain links TRBV5-1 with TRBJ1-1; D is ambiguous. Looked up from germline, CDR1 is SGHRS and CDR2 is YFSETQ. V gave up 0 bases and J gave up 7 bases, with 10 bases separating them. The CDR3 consists of 13 residues. The CDR3 loop is CASSLDGQFEAFF. The CDR3 DNA reads TGCGCCAGCAGCTTGGACGGTCAGTTTGAAGCTTTCTTT. The full variable domain, its missing parts supplied by reference TRBV5-1 and TRBJ1-1, is KAGVTQTPRYLIKTRGQQVTLSCSPISGHRSVSWYQQTPGQGLQFLFEYFSETQRNKGNFPGRFSGRQFSNSRSEMNVSTLELGDSALYLCASSLDGQFEAFFGQGTRLTVV.

This clone has only one observation. V and J are TRBV10-3 and TRBJ1-1; 9 bases align to TRBD1. V lost 6 bases to trimming and J lost 3 bases; unmatched junction nucleotides: 5. CDR3 length: 14 residues. Germline CDR1 and CDR2: ENHRY and SYGVKD. CDR3 in amino acids: CAISRQGVDTEAFF. The CDR3 coding sequence is TGTGCCATCAGCAGACAGGGGGTTGACACTGAAGCTTTCTTT.

This chain links TRBV7-3 with TRBJ2-5; D is uncertain. The germline V and J ends were trimmed by 5 bases and 5 bases, with 12 bases remaining between them. The CDR3 loop spans 13 amino acids. Germline CDR1 reads SGHTA; CDR2 reads FQGTGA. CDR3 DNA sequence: TGTGCCAGCAGCCGAGCTGGCCGTGAGACCCAGTACTTC. Translating gives CASSRAGRETQYF.

The chain has TRBV6-5 and TRBJ2-7; weak D call: TRBD1 (5 bases). V lost 0 bases and J lost 4, with 10 bases in between. Germline CDR1 MNHEY, CDR2 SVGAGI. The CDR3 covers 14 residues. DNA of the CDR3: TGTGCCAGCAGTTACTCTACAGGAATTTACGAGCAGTACTTC. Translated: CASSYSTGIYEQYF.

This chain links TRBV6-4 with TRBJ1-1; D gene uncertain. Germline CDR1 and CDR2: MRHNA and SNTAGT. The CDR3 loop spans 19 amino acids. The ends were cut back, 2 bases at V and 0 bases at J, with 22 bases in the middle. CDR3 loop: CASSDRIGQAVRMNTEAFF. In DNA, the CDR3 is TGTGCCAGCAGTGACAGAATAGGTCAGGCAGTGCGAATGAACACTGAAGCTTTCTTT.

The genes are TRBV6-5 and TRBJ2-5; D is perhaps TRBD1 or TRBD2 (5 bases each). CDR1 and CDR2 (germline): MNHEY, SVGAGI. V was clipped by 8 bases and J by 4 bases, with 11 bases between them. The CDR3 runs 12 residues. CDR3 in amino acids: CASGGSSETQYF. The CDR3 nucleotides read TGTGCCAGCGGGGGATCCTCAGAGACCCAGTACTTC.

This chain connects TRBV9 to TRBJ2-2, with no clear D. The V gene lost 4 bases and the J gene lost 1 base, with 8 bases spanning the gap. Germline V CDR1 and CDR2: SGDLS, YYNGEE. CDR3 length: 14 amino acids. The CDR3 protein is CASSTSMNTGELFF. The DNA for the CDR3 is TGTGCCAGCAGCACCTCTATGAACACCGGGGAGCTGTTTTTT. Full variable domain (outside the CDR3, taken from reference TRBV9 and TRBJ2-2): DSGVTQTPKHLITATGQRVTLRCSPRSGDLSVYWYQQSLDQGLQFLIQYYNGEERAKGNILERFSAQQFPDLHSELNLSSLELGDSALYFCASSTSMNTGELFFGEGSRLTVL.

This chain links TRBV27 with TRBJ2-3, with 9 positions matching TRBD1. Germline V lookup: CDR1 MNHEY, CDR2 SMNVEV (reference sequence). CDR3 size: 15 residues. Trimming cost V 3 bases and J 2 bases; bases outside gene matches: 3. The CDR3 reads CASSLWDRVTDTQYF. The CDR3 DNA follows: TGTGCCAGCAGTTTGTGGGACAGGGTCACAGATACGCAGTATTTT.

The sample holds a few counts of this clone. The V and J genes are TRBV19 and TRBJ2-2; D is possibly TRBD1 (6 bases). The V end lost 2 bases, the J end lost 0 bases, and 13 bases lay between the germline ends. The CDR3 runs to 17 residues. Germline loops: CDR1 LNHDA, CDR2 SQIVND (reference sequence). The CDR3 here is CASSIHDQGTNTGELFF. CDR3 coding DNA: TGTGCCAGTAGTATACACGATCAGGGGACGAACACCGGGGAGCTGTTTTTT.

The chain combines TRBV6-5 with TRBJ1-5; no reliable D call. Germline CDR1 MNHEY, CDR2 SVGAGI. With 4 bases removed from V and 7 bases from J, the gap between germline ends came to 11 bases. The CDR3 is 13 amino acids. The CDR3 DNA reads TGTGCCAGCAGTTTCCCATACGGCCAGCCCCAGCATTTT. Its translation is CASSFPYGQPQHF.

This sequence joins TRBV3-1 (or the pseudogene TRBV3-2) and TRBJ1-5, with unresolved D. CDR1 is LGHDT and CDR2 is YNNKEL in the germline V gene (reference sequence). CDR3 length: 15 residues. The V and J ends lost 6 bases and 2 bases respectively, with 14 bases between them. CDR3 in amino acids: CASSLGGTGNQPQHF. The DNA for the CDR3 is TGTGCCAGCAGTCTGGGTGGCACGGGCAATCAGCCCCAGCATTTT.

This clone was recorded once. The rearrangement links TRBV19 to TRBJ2-1; the D gene is possibly TRBD1 (6 bases). The CDR3 sequence is 17 residues long. The V gene lost 3 bases and the J gene lost 3 bases, with 18 bases spanning the gap. Germline V gives CDR1 LNHDA, CDR2 SQIVND (reference sequence). CDR3 in DNA: TGTGCCAGTAGTATCTTTGGGGACAAAGCCCTCTACAATGAGCAGTTCTTC. Encoded protein: CASSIFGDKALYNEQFF.

The V call is TRBV7-2, the J call TRBJ2-5; D uncertain. The CDR3 spans 16 residues. The V end lost 1 base, the J end lost 0 bases, and 12 bases lay between the germline ends. Germline lookup yields CDR1 SGHTA and CDR2 FQGNSA. The CDR3 reads CASSLVVTPYQETQYF. The DNA for the CDR3 is TGTGCCAGCAGCTTAGTCGTGACACCGTACCAAGAGACCCAGTACTTC.

This clone turned up a few times. The rearrangement joins TRBV19 to TRBJ2-7; tentative D call: TRBD1 (6 bases). The V end was cut by 5 bases, the J end by 3 bases, with 14 bases between. The CDR3 loop spans 14 amino acids. CDR1 is LNHDA and CDR2 is SQIVND in the germline V gene (reference sequence). CDR3 region: CASSPGAWGYEQYF. The CDR3 DNA reads TGTGCCAGTAGTCCAGGGGCATGGGGCTACGAGCAGTACTTC.

This sequence joins TRBV5-1 and TRBJ2-1, with TRBD2 matching over 8 bases. Germline lookup yields CDR1 SGHRS and CDR2 YFSETQ. This CDR3 spans 17 amino acids. V lost 4 bases and J lost 7; bases outside the gene matches: 16. The chain's CDR3 is CASSPRGAGVSWNEQFF. In DNA, the CDR3 is TGCGCCAGCAGCCCCAGGGGAGCGGGGGTAAGTTGGAATGAGCAGTTCTTC.

This chain links TRBV11-2 with TRBJ1-5; possibly TRBD1 for D (5 bases). Germline loops: CDR1 SGHAT, CDR2 FQNNGV. The CDR3 loop spans 15 amino acids. V lost 0 bases and J 5 bases, leaving 11 bases between the germline ends. The CDR3: CASSLEGRAYQPQHF. In DNA form, the CDR3 reads TGTGCCAGCAGCTTAGAGGGCAGGGCTTATCAGCCCCAGCATTTT.

The J gene is TRBJ1-1, the V gene TRBV9; TRBD1 matches at 7 bases. The length of the CDR3 is 13 residues. The V gene's germline CDR1 is SGDLS and CDR2 YYNGEE. With V trimmed by 4 bases and J by 4 bases, 4 bases remained unmatched. The CDR3 protein is CASSKQGITEAFF. The CDR3 DNA follows: TGTGCCAGCAGCAAACAGGGGATCACTGAAGCTTTCTTT.